A selection of T cell receptor beta chains follows, all from one sample in a study of neurological immune-mediated disorders. TCRdb itself ran the 5' RACE reads through MiXCR, one entry per CDR3 protein. The table shows fewer than 30,000 distinct CDR3 sequences, with under 8.5% occurring only once. The sequenced sample consisted of PBMCs. The source of these receptors is a middle-aged woman in good health. The CDR3 runs from the conserved cysteine through the conserved F or W. Fields, in order: D gene, V gene, clone size, J gene, CDR3 DNA, CDR3 protein. A D gene is named only where the DNA matches it firmly. Clone size is stated in some rows and not others, as once, few, many or a class when expanded.

.	TRBV6-5	medium-sized	TRBJ2-5	TGTGCCAGCCTTGGGGAGACCCAGTACTTC	CASLGETQYF
TRBD2	TRBV6-5	many	TRBJ2-3	TGTGCCAGCAGTTACGGGGGGACTACCGGAGCAGATACGCAGTATTTT	CASSYGGTTGADTQYF
TRBD2	TRBV20-1	many	TRBJ2-7	TGCAGTGCCCTCGGGCGGGAGGTCTCCTACGAGCAGTACTTC	CSALGREVSYEQYF
.	TRBV27	many	TRBJ2-7	TGTGCCAGCAGTTTTCTTGGCTACGAGCAGTACTTC	CASSFLGYEQYF
.	TRBV20-1	many	TRBJ2-3	TGCAGTGCCCCATCGGGAAGGGGGTTCACAGATACGCAGTATTTT	CSAPSGRGFTDTQYF
.	TRBV27	many	TRBJ1-1	TGTGCCAGCAGTTTTGACACCAACACTGAAGCTTTCTTT	CASSFDTNTEAFF
TRBD2	TRBV7-2	many	TRBJ2-3	TGTGCCAGCAGGCGGACTAGCGGGAGCACAGATACGCAGTATTTT	CASRRTSGSTDTQYF
.	TRBV7-2	medium-sized	TRBJ2-5	TGTGCCAGCAGCTTAGTCCCCGGAGAGACCCAGTACTTC	CASSLVPGETQYF
TRBD2	TRBV7-2	many	TRBJ2-1	TGTGCCAGCAGCCCATGGACTAGCGGGAGCGGGAATGAGCAGTTCTTC	CASSPWTSGSGNEQFF
TRBD2	TRBV5-1	many	TRBJ2-2	TGCGCCAGCAGCCGACGCCCCGGGACTAGCGGGCCGAACACCGGGGAGCTGTTTTTT	CASSRRPGTSGPNTGELFF
.	TRBV20-1	many	TRBJ2-5	TGCAGTGGGTGGGTCTCAGAGACCCAGTACTTC	CSGWVSETQYF
TRBD2	TRBV18	many	TRBJ2-7	TGTGCCAGCTCACCGTCGCTAGCGGGCGCTACTTACGAGCAGTACTTC	CASSPSLAGATYEQYF
.	TRBV4-3	many	TRBJ1-3	TGCGCCAGCAGCCAAGATCGTGGGTTCTCTGGAAACACCATATATTTT	CASSQDRGFSGNTIYF
TRBD2	TRBV7-3	many	TRBJ2-1	TGTGCCAGCAGCCCCTCACTAGCGGGAGGAAACTCCAATGAGCAGTTCTTC	CASSPSLAGGNSNEQFF
TRBD1	TRBV28	many	TRBJ1-2	TGTGCCAGCAGTCGACAGGGCCGGGGTGGCTACACCTTC	CASSRQGRGGYTF
TRBD2	TRBV20-1	many	TRBJ2-1	TGCAGTGCTAGAAGTCTAGCGGGAGGGGTAAGGAATGAGCAGTTCTTC	CSARSLAGGVRNEQFF
TRBD2	TRBV5-1	many	TRBJ2-1	TGCGCCAGCAGCTTGGTGGGGACTAGCGGGACTTCTGAGCAGTTCTTC	CASSLVGTSGTSEQFF
TRBD1	TRBV5-1	many	TRBJ2-1	TGCGCCAGCAGCTTGGACCCGGGGACAGGTCGAGATGAGCAGTTCTTC	CASSLDPGTGRDEQFF
TRBD2	TRBV11-2	many	TRBJ2-5	TGTGCCAGCAGCCGTCGCGGACTAGCAGGAGAGACCCAGTACTTC	CASSRRGLAGETQYF
TRBD1	TRBV11-2	many	TRBJ1-3	TGTGCCAGCAGCTCGCGGACAGGGTGGAACACCATATATTTT	CASSSRTGWNTIYF
TRBD1	TRBV5-1	medium-sized	TRBJ1-1	TGCGCCAGCAGCCAGGACAGGGGAGACGCTTTCTTT	CASSQDRGDAFF
TRBD2	TRBV28	many	TRBJ2-7	TGTGCCAGCAGGTCTAGCGGGATTACACCAAATTACGAGCAGTACTTC	CASRSSGITPNYEQYF
.	TRBV7-2	many	TRBJ1-2	TGTGCCAGCAGCTTCCTAGGACCAGCTAACTATGGCTACACCTTC	CASSFLGPANYGYTF
TRBD2	TRBV10-2	many	TRBJ2-5	TGCGCCAGCAGGATCGGGGGGGGAGAGACCCAGTACTTC	CASRIGGGETQYF
TRBD2	TRBV5-1	many	TRBJ2-2	TGCGCCAGCAGCCCACAAAACCTACTAGCGGGAGATGGGGCCGGGGAGCTGTTTTTT	CASSPQNLLAGDGAGELFF
.	TRBV5-6	medium-sized	TRBJ2-1	TGTGCCAGCAGCCCAAAAATAGGTGGTGAGCAGTTCTTC	CASSPKIGGEQFF
.	TRBV5-6	many	TRBJ2-7	TGTGCCAGCAGCTTGGTTGATTCCCACGAGCAGTACTTC	CASSLVDSHEQYF
TRBD1	TRBV18	many	TRBJ2-5	TGTGCCAGCTCACCCCTTGGGACAGGCGGGGAGACCCAGTACTTC	CASSPLGTGGETQYF
TRBD2	TRBV20-1	medium-sized	TRBJ2-1	TGCAGTGCTAGAGATCGACTAGCGAACTCCTACAATGAGCAGTTCTTC	CSARDRLANSYNEQFF
TRBD1	TRBV5-1	many	TRBJ2-5	TGCGCCAGTGCTGGGACAGTGAGTTACCAAGAGACCCAGTACTTC	CASAGTVSYQETQYF
.	TRBV12-3/TRBV12-4	many	TRBJ2-7	TGTGCCAGCAGCTCTTCCGAGGGTTCCTACGAGCAGTACTTC	CASSSSEGSYEQYF
.	TRBV7-2	many	TRBJ1-1	TGTGCCAGCAGCTCCTGGACGGGCAACACTGAAGCTTTCTTT	CASSSWTGNTEAFF
TRBD2	TRBV7-2	.	TRBJ2-1	TGTGCCAGCAGTTATCGAGCGGGAGATGAGCAGTTCTTC	CASSYRAGDEQFF
TRBD1	TRBV20-1	.	TRBJ2-1	TGCAGTGCCCAAGACAGGGAAAGGTCCTACAATGAGCAGTTCTTC	CSAQDRERSYNEQFF
.	TRBV3-1	many	TRBJ2-7	TGTGCCAGCAGCCAAGATCTTTATACCATCGGTACCAAGGGGCCCCTTTACGAGCAGTACTTC	CASSQDLYTIGTKGPLYEQYF
.	TRBV20-1	many	TRBJ2-1	TGCAGTGCTAGACAGGGCCCCTACAATGAGCAGTTCTTC	CSARQGPYNEQFF
TRBD1	TRBV28	many	TRBJ2-7	TGTGCCAGCAGCACTCAAACAGGGGGCTCCTACGAGCAGTACTTC	CASSTQTGGSYEQYF
.	TRBV6-5	medium-sized	TRBJ2-7	TGTGCCAGCAGTTACGACAGAAACTATTACGAGCAGTACTTC	CASSYDRNYYEQYF
.	TRBV29-1	many	TRBJ1-1	TGCAGCGTTGGGCGGGAGACGAACACTGAAGCTTTCTTT	CSVGRETNTEAFF
.	TRBV5-5	many	TRBJ2-7	TGTGCCAGCACCCTCGGTCCCGACCTCCCGGGGCAGTACTTC	CASTLGPDLPGQYF
.	TRBV27	many	TRBJ2-7	TGTGCCAGCAGTTTCAAGGGGGGGTACGAGCAGTACTTC	CASSFKGGYEQYF
.	TRBV28	many	TRBJ2-7	TGTGCCAGCAGTTTGGCGGGATCATGGGGGACAACCTACGAGCAGTACTTC	CASSLAGSWGTTYEQYF
.	TRBV15	many	TRBJ2-2	TGTGCCACCAGCAGAGGCGCGGATACCGGGGAGCTGTTTTTT	CATSRGADTGELFF
TRBD1	TRBV7-8	many	TRBJ2-2	TGTGCCAGCAGCTCTCCGGGACAGGGGATTTCCCCGAACACCGGGGAGCTGTTTTTT	CASSSPGQGISPNTGELFF
.	TRBV12-3/TRBV12-4	many	TRBJ2-3	TGTGCCAGCAGCCCCGGGGCCCGACGCACAGATACGCAGTATTTT	CASSPGARRTDTQYF
.	TRBV14	many	TRBJ1-6	TGTGCCAGCAGCCCGTCAGGGGACACCTTTTATAATTCACCCCTCCACTTT	CASSPSGDTFYNSPLHF
TRBD1	TRBV7-2	many	TRBJ1-2	TGTGCCAGCAGCTTAGCGCTCGGACAGGGAAGGGGCTATGGCTACACCTTC	CASSLALGQGRGYGYTF
.	TRBV5-1	many	TRBJ1-1	TGCGCCAGCAGCTTGGCGGGCGGGGGGGCCATTGGAAACACTGAAGCTTTCTTT	CASSLAGGGAIGNTEAFF
TRBD2	TRBV20-1	many	TRBJ2-7	TGCAGTGCTCCCGCGGGGGGGAGCTCCTACGAGCAGTACTTC	CSAPAGGSSYEQYF
TRBD1	TRBV5-1	many	TRBJ2-7	TGCGCCAGCAGCATGCGTGAGGGGGCATTCTACGAGCAGTACTTC	CASSMREGAFYEQYF
TRBD2	TRBV20-1	many	TRBJ2-3	TGCAGTGCTAGAGGAATAGCGGGGGCCGGCGGAGATACGCAGTATTTT	CSARGIAGAGGDTQYF
TRBD1	TRBV20-1	few	TRBJ2-7	TGCAGTGCTCTGGACAGGATTTACTCCTACGAGCAGTACTTC	CSALDRIYSYEQYF
TRBD2	TRBV6-2/TRBV6-3	many	TRBJ2-7	TGTGCCAGCAGTTCGATACTAGCGGGAGCCTCCTACGAGCAGTACTTC	CASSSILAGASYEQYF